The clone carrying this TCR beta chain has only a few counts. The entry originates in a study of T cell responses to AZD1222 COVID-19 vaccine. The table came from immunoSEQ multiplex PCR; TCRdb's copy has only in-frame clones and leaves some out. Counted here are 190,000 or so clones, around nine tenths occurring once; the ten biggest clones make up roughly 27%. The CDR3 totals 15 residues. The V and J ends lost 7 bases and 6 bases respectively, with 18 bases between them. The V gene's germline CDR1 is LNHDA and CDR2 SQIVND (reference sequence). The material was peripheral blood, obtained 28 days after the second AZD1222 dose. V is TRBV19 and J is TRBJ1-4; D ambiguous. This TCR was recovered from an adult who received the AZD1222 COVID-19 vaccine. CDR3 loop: CASTRFDGRDEKLFF. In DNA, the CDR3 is TGTGCCAGTACCCGTTTTGACGGACGGGATGAAAAACTGTTTTTT.